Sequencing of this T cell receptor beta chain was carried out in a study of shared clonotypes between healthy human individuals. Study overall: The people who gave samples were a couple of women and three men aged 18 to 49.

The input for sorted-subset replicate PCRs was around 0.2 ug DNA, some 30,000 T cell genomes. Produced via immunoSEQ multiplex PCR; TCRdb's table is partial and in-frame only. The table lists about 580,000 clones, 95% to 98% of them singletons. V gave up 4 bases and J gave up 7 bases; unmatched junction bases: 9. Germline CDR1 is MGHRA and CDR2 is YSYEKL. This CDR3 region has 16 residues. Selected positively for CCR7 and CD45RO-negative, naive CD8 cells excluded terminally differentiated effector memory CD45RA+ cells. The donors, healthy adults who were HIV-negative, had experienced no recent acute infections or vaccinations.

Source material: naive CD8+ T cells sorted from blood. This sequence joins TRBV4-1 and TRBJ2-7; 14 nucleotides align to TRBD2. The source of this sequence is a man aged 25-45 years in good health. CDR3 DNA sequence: TGCGCCAGCAGCCCCGCGGGGACTAGCGGGAGATTAGAGCAGTACTTC. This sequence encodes CASSPAGTSGRLEQYF.